These 12 T cell receptor beta chains share one sample of origin, sequenced in a study of CD8+ T cells in alopecia areata. On the basis of CD4, CD8alpha, NKG2D, NKG2ACE and other markers, pooled cutaneous lymph node cells were sorted. Reverse transcription of extracted RNA yielded cDNA, which provided the sequencing template. Some clones are missing from TCRdb's copy, which holds only in-frame ones; the method was immunoSEQ multiplex PCR. Altogether about 270,000 clones were found in the sample, and no singletons occur. The sample taken for sequencing was CD4+ T cells sorted from a lymph node. The receptors originated from a C3H/HeJ mouse with alopecia areata. This line is of MHC haplotype H2-k.

This clone was detected a few times. Gene names are mouse gene names. CDR3 sequence reads: CASSPDWGGVSAETLYF. CDR3 DNA, as far as it was read: TGTGCCAGCAGCCCCGACTGGGGGGGCGTTAGTGCAGAA. V and J are TRBV19 and TRBJ2-3, with 12 positions matching TRBD2. The observed sequence ends 4 residues before the CDR3 terminus, with the missing tail filled in from the germline J gene. CDR3 length: 17 residues. CDR1 and CDR2 (germline): FNHDT, SITEND (reference sequence). J gave up 0 bases and V 5 bases, and 7 bases lay outside the gene matches. Filled out from reference TRBV19 and TRBJ2-3, the complete variable domain reads GGIITQTPKFLIGQEGQKLTLKCQQNFNHDTMYWYRQDSGKGLRLIYYSITENDLQKGDLSEGYDASREKKSSFSLTVTSAQKNEMAVFLCASSPDWGGVSAETLYFGSGTRLTVL.

In regard to this clone: The genes and germline here are from mouse. Coverage ceases 4 residues before the CDR3 finishes, and the germline J gene fills in the end. The genes are TRBV13-3 and TRBJ2-1; 10 bases align to TRBD2. The length of the CDR3 is 15 residues. V was pared by 4 bases and J by 1 base, with 2 bases of the junction left unmatched. The germline CDR1 and CDR2 sequences are NNHDY and SYVADS. CDR3 loop: CASSNWGGNYAEQFF. The DNA read from the CDR3 is TGTGCCAGCAGTAACTGGGGGGGAAACTATGCT.

This clone was detected only a few times. The gene symbols are mouse symbols. Read data end 4 residues before the CDR3 end; the end is taken from the germline J gene. The V and J genes are TRBV13-2 and TRBJ2-3, with 9 bases lining up with TRBD2. The junction had 3 bases not matched to a gene; V was cut back by 2 bases and J by 2 bases. CDR1 is NNHNN and CDR2 is SYGAGS in the germline V gene (reference sequence). The CDR3 is 15 residues long. The CDR3 DNA, read in part, is TGTGCCAGCGGTGACGACTGGGGGATTGCAGAA. It yields the protein CASGDDWGIAE. Given in full, the CDR3 is CASGDDWGIAETLYF.

This clone was counted a few times. Here the gene names and germline are mouse. CDR3 DNA (partial): TGTGCCAGCTCGACAGACCCCGGG. Translating gives CASSTDPG. The entire CDR3 sequence reads CASSTDPGQLYF. The V and J genes are TRBV13-3 and TRBJ2-2; possible D gene TRBD1, 5 bases. The read gets to within 4 residues of the CDR3 end, and the germline J gene fills in the rest. CDR1 is NNHDY and CDR2 is SYVADS in the germline V gene. The CDR3 loop spans 12 amino acids. Trimming shortened V by 7 bases and J by 6 bases, and 10 bases separated the two germline ends.

As for this clone: Genes and germline come from the mouse. The read ends 4 residues before the CDR3 terminus; that terminus is restored from the germline J gene. The rearrangement links TRBV13-1 to TRBJ2-5; 9 bases map to TRBD2. J lost 2 bases, V lost 1 base, and 5 bases had no gene match. Germline CDR1 reads NSHNY; CDR2 reads SYGAGN. CDR3 length equals 16 residues. The DNA read from the CDR3 is TGTGCCAGCAGTGATCCGAAGACTGGGGGCCAAGAC. It yields the protein CASSDPKTGGQD. In full, the CDR3 reads CASSDPKTGGQDTQYF.

This clone occurred many times. Gene names and germline refer to mouse. The read gets to within 4 residues of the CDR3 end, and the germline J gene fills in the rest. This CDR3 is also generated by other DNA sequences in the sample. The chain couples TRBV13-1 to TRBJ2-5; possibly TRBD1 for D (6 bases). This CDR3 is built from 15 residues. CDR1 and CDR2 from the germline V gene are NSHNY and SYGAGN. V lost 0 bases to trimming and J lost 3 bases, with 11 bases between them. The part of the CDR3 DNA that was read is TGTGCCAGCAGTGATGCCAGGGGTGGGCAAGAC. It codes for CASSDARGGQD. The complete CDR3 reads CASSDARGGQDTQYF.

This clone was detected a few times. Any gene name here is a mouse gene name. The read ends 4 residues shy of where the CDR3 ends; the end is completed using the germline J gene. The chain couples TRBV13-1 to TRBJ2-7; perhaps TRBD1 as D (6 bases). CDR3 size: 15 residues. With 1 base removed from V and 0 bases from J, the gap between germline ends came to 11 bases. CDR1 and CDR2 from the germline V gene are NSHNY and SYGAGN. The sequenced part of the CDR3 DNA is TGTGCCAGCAGTGATAAGGGGGAAAGCTCCTAT. Encoded protein: CASSDKGESSY. In full, the CDR3 is CASSDKGESSYEQYF.

A few counts support this clone. Any gene name here is a mouse gene name. The CDR3 end lies 4 residues beyond the end of the read and is filled in from the germline J gene. The V gene is TRBV13-3, the J gene TRBJ1-1; possibly TRBD1 for D (6 bases). CDR3 length equals 12 residues. The germline CDR1 and CDR2 sequences are NNHDY and SYVADS. V lost 3 bases and J lost 4, with 7 bases in between. This chain's CDR3 is CASSARGTEVFF. The CDR3 DNA, read in part, is TGTGCCAGCAGTGCCAGGGGCACA.

Concerning this clone: Gene labels here are mouse ones. The CDR3 here is CAWSAGTGGGSDYTF. The DNA read from the CDR3 is TGTGCCTGGAGTGCCGGGACAGGGGGCGGCTCC. The chain employs TRBV31 and TRBJ1-2; 12 positions agree with TRBD1. The read falls 4 residues short of the CDR3 end, and the missing part is taken from the germline J gene. Trimming cost V 2 bases and J 4 bases; bases outside gene matches: 5. Germline CDR1 and CDR2: GKSSPN and SITVG. CDR3 size: 15 residues. Drawing the rest from reference TRBV31 and TRBJ1-2, the complete variable domain is AQTIHQWPVAEIKAVGSPLSLGCTIKGKSSPNLYWYWQATGGTLQQLFYSITVGQVESVVQLNLSASRPKDDQFILSTEKLLLSHSGFYLCAWSAGTGGGSDYTFGSGTRLLVI.

On this clone: Gene names denote mouse genes. The same CDR3 also results from other DNA sequences found in this sample. Partial CDR3 DNA: TGTGCCTGGAGTCACCTGGGGGCAAACACCGGG. Translated: CAWSHLGANTG. Given in full, the CDR3 is CAWSHLGANTGQLYF. The chain has TRBV31 and TRBJ2-2, with 7 bases lining up with TRBD2. With the read ending 4 residues before the CDR3 end, the germline J gene is used to fill in that end. Germline lookup yields CDR1 GKSSPN and CDR2 SITVG. The CDR3 is made up of 15 amino acids. Unmatched junction bases numbered 2, after V lost 1 base and J lost 0 bases.

This clone was recorded a few times. Gene names and germline match the mouse. CDR3 DNA (partial): TGTGCCAGCAGCCAAGAGGGACACAACTATGCT. It yields the protein CASSQEGHNYA. The CDR3, in full, reads CASSQEGHNYAEQFF. This chain uses TRBV5 with TRBJ2-1, with a weak D call TRBD1 (6 bases). Read sequence stops 4 residues before the CDR3 end, and the germline J gene provides the missing end. Germline CDR1 is LGHNA and CDR2 is YNLKQL (reference sequence). Trimming removed 0 bases at V and 1 base at J, with 7 bases between. The CDR3 runs to 15 residues.

This clone was recorded a few times. Genes and germline are mouse. The CDR3 end is not reached by the read, which stops 4 residues before it; the germline J gene fills it in. This rearrangement joins TRBV1 to TRBJ2-4; tentatively, D is TRBD1 (6 bases). V was cut by 4 bases and J by 2 bases, with 7 bases left in between. The length of the CDR3 is 13 residues. Germline V CDR1 and CDR2: NSQYPW, LRSPGD (reference sequence). The CDR3: CTCSGTVQNTLYF. The sequenced part of the CDR3 DNA is TGCACCTGCAGTGGGACAGTTCAAAAC.